The 7 T cell receptor beta chains given below trace back to one sample, sequenced in a study of blood T cell repertoires in COVID-19. The repertoire was sequenced with immunoSEQ multiplex PCR; TCRdb's copy has only in-frame clones and lacks some. The sample shows around 150,000 clones, about 87% of them seen only once. The specimen sequenced was peripheral blood. The receptors here all came from a human donor with COVID-19, enrolled during active disease. The donor label of this sample is uncertain.

The chain joins TRBV6-5 to TRBJ1-3; D remains unclear. CDR1 is MNHEY and CDR2 is SVGAGI in the germline V gene. Trimming stripped 2 bases from V and 1 base from J, with 12 bases between. There are 16 residues in the CDR3. The CDR3 coding sequence is TGTGCCAGCAGTTACCATGAGAGGGATTCTGGAAACACCATATATTTT. Protein: CASSYHERDSGNTIYF.

The gene calls are TRBV10-2 and TRBJ1-1; D might be TRBD1 (6 bases). Germline CDR1 reads WSHSY; CDR2 reads SAAADI. The CDR3 extends over 15 amino acids. V was cut by 3 bases and J by 1 base, with 12 bases left in between. The CDR3 reads CASSDRGRSNTEAFF. In DNA, the CDR3 is TGCGCCAGCAGTGACAGGGGCCGCTCGAACACTGAAGCTTTCTTT.

The V call is TRBV5-1, the J call TRBJ2-1; 8 positions match TRBD1. V lost 4 bases, J lost 5 bases, and 2 bases stayed unmatched. The CDR3 runs 13 residues. The germline CDR1 and CDR2 sequences are SGHRS and YFSETQ. This CDR3 reads CASSVDRDNEQFF. In DNA form, the CDR3 reads TGCGCCAGCAGCGTGGACAGGGACAATGAGCAGTTCTTC.

CDR3 region: CASSSLTGTYGYTF. The CDR3, as DNA: TGTGCCAGCAGTTCCTTGACAGGAACTTATGGCTACACCTTC. This chain joins TRBV28 and TRBJ1-2, with D possibly being TRBD1 (6 bases). V was clipped by 4 bases and J by 5 bases, with 14 bases between them. CDR3 length equals 14 residues. In germline, CDR1 is MDHEN, CDR2 SYDVKM.

J is TRBJ1-2 and V is TRBV18; TRBD1 matches at 8 bases. The CDR3 sequence is 13 residues long. V dropped 6 bases and J dropped 10; count of bases not matched to a gene: 10. In germline, CDR1 is KGHSH, CDR2 LQKENI. The CDR3 DNA sequence: TGTGCCAGCTCTCCCGACAGGGGTTTTCACTACACCTTC. This encodes CASSPDRGFHYTF.

The chain links TRBV18 to TRBJ2-3, with 11 bases matching TRBD2. This CDR3 comprises 17 residues. Germline CDR1 KGHSH, CDR2 LQKENI. The V segment lost 4 bases and the J segment 6 bases; nucleotides outside the gene matches: 12. CDR3 bases: TGTGCCAGCTCACGGTCGAGGGGACTAGCGGAGAGGGATACGCAGTATTTT. It encodes CASSRSRGLAERDTQYF.

This chain links TRBV19 with TRBJ2-7; D may be TRBD1 (6 bases). The CDR3 length is 16 residues. CDR1 and CDR2 from the germline V gene are LNHDA and SQIVND (reference sequence). V lost 5 bases to trimming and J lost 0 bases, with 17 bases between them. The chain's CDR3 is CASSSVGDTVSYEQYF. Here the CDR3 DNA reads TGTGCCAGTAGTTCGGTTGGGGACACCGTCTCCTACGAGCAGTACTTC. Variable domain in full (rest from reference TRBV19 and TRBJ2-7): DGGITQSPKYLFRKEGQNVTLSCEQNLNHDAMYWYRQDPGQGLRLIYYSQIVNDFQKGDIAEGYSVSREKKESFPLTVTSAQKNPTAFYLCASSSVGDTVSYEQYFGPGTRLTVT.